A single sample gave rise to the 31 T cell receptor beta chains below, sequenced in a study of control samples from healthy donors and cancer patients. Produced via immunoSEQ multiplex PCR; TCRdb's table is partial and in-frame only. The table shows some 130,000 clones, with 90% to 95% occurring only once. The sample consisted of PBMCs. Every receptor here comes from a man aged 50 to 60 with head and neck cancer.

This rearrangement joins TRBV4-2 to TRBJ1-1, with a tentative D call TRBD1 (5 bases). The CDR3 has 16 amino acids. V dropped 1 base and J dropped 4 bases, with 16 bases sitting between them. Germline loops: CDR1 LGHNA, CDR2 YNFKEQ. The CDR3 nucleotides read TGTGCCAGCAGCCAAGGGTCTCCCGGGACGAGCACTGAAGCTTTCTTT. Its protein is CASSQGSPGTSTEAFF.

For this clone: A read error may account for a junction end that differs from germline. The V call is TRBV6-5, the J call TRBJ2-2; D unclear. The CDR3 is 12 residues long. In germline, CDR1 is MNHEY, CDR2 SVGAGI. The CDR3 here is CASRPNPGELFF. The CDR3 nucleotides are TGTGCCAGCAGGCCGAACCCCGGGGAGCTGTTTTTT.

This chain joins TRBV7-8 and TRBJ1-4, with D unresolved. CDR3 length equals 16 residues. Trimming took 5 bases from V and 2 from J, leaving 15 bases between them. Germline values: CDR1 SGHVS, CDR2 FQNEAQ. CDR3 protein: CASSLSGFTTNEKLFF. The CDR3 region has the DNA TGTGCCAGCAGCCTGAGTGGGTTTACGACTAATGAAAAACTGTTTTTT.

The chain joins TRBV4-3 to TRBJ1-5; 7 positions agree with TRBD1. The CDR3 is 15 amino acids. V shed 1 base and J 3 bases; nucleotides not matched to a gene: 3. Germline lookup yields CDR1 LGHNA and CDR2 YSLEER. In nucleotides, the CDR3 is TGCGCCAGCAGCCAAGCTAAGGGGGCCAATCAGCCCCAGCATTTT. It codes for CASSQAKGANQPQHF.

The chain joins TRBV6-5 to TRBJ1-5; 7 positions agree with TRBD1. CDR1 is MNHEY, CDR2 SVGAGI, per germline. There are 14 residues in the CDR3. V dropped 5 bases and J dropped 3; count of bases not matched to a gene: 4. The CDR3 coding sequence is TGTGCCAGCAGTCCCACAGGGGACAATCAGCCCCAGCATTTT. This codes for CASSPTGDNQPQHF.

The chain uses TRBV24-1 and TRBJ1-5; D unclear. Per the germline V gene, CDR1 is KGHDR and CDR2 is SFDVKD. The CDR3 spans 14 residues. V shed 0 bases and J shed 0 bases, with 2 bases lying between them. Here the CDR3 reads CATSDLTSNQPQHF. The CDR3 DNA sequence: TGTGCCACCAGTGATTTGACTAGCAATCAGCCCCAGCATTTT.

The rearrangement joins TRBV18 to TRBJ1-6; 11 bases agree with TRBD1. Germline lookup yields CDR1 KGHSH and CDR2 LQKENI. This CDR3 is built from 15 residues. The J segment lost 7 bases and the V segment lost 2 bases, leaving 1 base of the junction unmatched. This CDR3 is CASSPRTGGNSPLHF. CDR3 sequence (DNA): TGTGCCAGCTCACCAAGGACAGGGGGCAATTCACCCCTCCACTTT.

CDR3 in amino acids: CASSQEGMNTQYF. As DNA, the CDR3 is TGCGCCAGCAGCCAAGAGGGGATGAATACGCAGTATTTT. The chain joins TRBV4-1 to TRBJ2-3; D call uncertain. The ends were cut back, 0 bases at V and 7 bases at J, with 8 bases in the middle. The germline V gene encodes CDR1 MGHRA and CDR2 YSYEKL. This CDR3 has 13 residues.

V gene TRBV6-2 or TRBV6-3 combines with J gene TRBJ1-6; 11 bases align to TRBD1. Trimming took 2 bases from V and 7 from J; bases not matched to a gene: 1. The CDR3 runs to 15 residues. The germline V gene has CDR1 MNHEY and CDR2 SVGEGT. This CDR3 is CASSYGTGGNSPLHF. CDR3 nucleotides: TGTGCCAGCAGTTACGGGACAGGGGGGAATTCACCCCTCCACTTT.

The chain couples TRBV5-5 to TRBJ2-7; D is unclear. Germline CDR1 reads SGHKS; CDR2 reads YYEKEE (reference sequence). The ends were cut back, 4 bases at V and 0 bases at J, with 14 bases in the middle. CDR3 length: 15 residues. The CDR3 reads CASSPGPQNSYEQYF. The DNA of the CDR3 is TGTGCCAGCAGCCCAGGCCCCCAGAACTCCTACGAGCAGTACTTC.

The DNA for the CDR3 is TGTGCCACCAGCAGAGATCGGACTAGCGGGGGGATGGATGAGCAGTTCTTC. Protein sequence: CATSRDRTSGGMDEQFF. The chain recombines TRBV15 with TRBJ2-1; TRBD2 matches 14 bases. Germline CDR1 is LNHNV and CDR2 is YYDKDF (reference sequence). This CDR3 contains 17 residues. Losses at the gene ends were 0 bases for V and 8 bases for J; bases not matched to a gene: 6.

This sequence joins TRBV7-3 and TRBJ2-1, with D possibly called TRBD1 or TRBD2 (6 bases each). This CDR3 spans 14 amino acids. V shed 3 bases and J shed 3 bases, with 9 bases lying between them. The V gene's germline CDR1 is SGHTA and CDR2 FQGTGA. The CDR3 spells CASSFGGVYNEQFF. The DNA for the CDR3 is TGTGCCAGCAGCTTCGGGGGCGTCTACAATGAGCAGTTCTTC.

The J gene is TRBJ1-6, the V gene TRBV9; a possible D gene is TRBD1 (6 bases). Germline CDR1 and CDR2: SGDLS and YYNGEE. V lost 6 bases and J lost 5, with 12 bases in between. CDR3 length: 14 amino acids. The DNA for the CDR3 is TGTGCCAGCAACCGGGACACAAATAATTCACCCCTCCACTTT. Translation gives CASNRDTNNSPLHF.

The rearrangement joins TRBV4-1 to TRBJ2-7; 8 bases match TRBD1. The ends lost 1 base at V and 4 bases at J; junction bases unmatched: 6. The CDR3 has 15 residues. Germline lookup yields CDR1 MGHRA and CDR2 YSYEKL. This chain's CDR3 is CASSQAAQGVYEQYF. The DNA of the CDR3 is TGCGCCAGCAGCCAAGCGGCACAGGGGGTGTACGAGCAGTACTTC.

The rearrangement joins TRBV6-2 or TRBV6-3 to TRBJ1-6, with 7 bases matching TRBD1. CDR1 is MNHEY and CDR2 is SVGEGT in the germline V gene. Trimming at V came to 5 bases and at J to 5 bases, leaving 6 bases not matched to a gene. The length of the CDR3 is 15 residues. CDR3 sequence reads: CASSTRQGHNSPLHF. The CDR3 nucleotides read TGTGCCAGCAGTACCCGACAGGGACATAATTCACCCCTCCACTTT.

There are a few counts of this clone. The chain couples TRBV7-9 to TRBJ1-1; D is uncertain. The V and J ends lost 4 bases and 7 bases respectively, with 10 bases between them. In germline, CDR1 is SEHNR, CDR2 FQNEAQ (reference sequence). This CDR3 is 12 amino acids long. DNA for the CDR3: TGTGCCAGCAGCTATTCACTGATTGAAGCTTTCTTT. Its protein product is CASSYSLIEAFF. The full variable domain, in which reference TRBV7-9 and TRBJ1-1 provide the parts outside the CDR3, is DTGVSQNPRHKITKRGQNVTFRCDPISEHNRLYWYRQTLGQGPEFLTYFQNEAQLEKSRLLSDRFSAERPKGSFSTLEIQRTEQGDSAMYLCASSYSLIEAFFGQGTRLTVV.

This rearrangement joins TRBV18 to TRBJ1-1, with D hard to call. The CDR3 consists of 14 residues. The germline CDR1 and CDR2 sequences are KGHSH and LQKENI. Trimming cost V 6 bases and J 4 bases, with 15 bases left between them. DNA of the CDR3: TGTGCCAGCTCTCCTGAGCGGGTGGGCACTGAAGCTTTCTTT. This encodes CASSPERVGTEAFF.

The chain uses TRBV2 and TRBJ2-1, with a possible D match to TRBD2 (7 bases). V was shortened by 4 bases and J by 9 bases, with 16 bases between the two germline ends. The CDR3 is 14 residues long. Germline CDR1 SNHLY, CDR2 FYNNEI. In DNA, the CDR3 is TGTGCCAGCAGTGGACTGGCGGGGGCCCCTGAGCAGTTCTTC. Amino acid sequence: CASSGLAGAPEQFF. Variable domain in full (rest from reference TRBV2 and TRBJ2-1): EPEVTQTPSHQVTQMGQEVILRCVPISNHLYFYWYRQILGQKVEFLVSFYNNEISEKSEIFDDQFSVERPDGSNFTLKIRSTKLEDSAMYFCASSGLAGAPEQFFGPGTRLTVL.

This clone has a single count. The chain combines TRBV9 with TRBJ1-1; 8 nucleotides agree with TRBD1. The J segment lost 3 bases and the V segment lost 3 bases, leaving 7 bases of the junction unmatched. The length of the CDR3 is 15 residues. The germline gives CDR1 SGDLS, CDR2 YYNGEE. CDR3 loop: CASSAVDRGYTEAFF. In DNA form, the CDR3 reads TGTGCCAGCAGCGCCGTAGACAGGGGATACACTGAAGCTTTCTTT.

The chain combines TRBV27 with TRBJ2-1; perhaps TRBD2 as D (7 bases). CDR1 and CDR2 (germline): MNHEY, SMNVEV (reference sequence). The ends were cut back, 6 bases at V and 4 bases at J, with 10 bases in the middle. The CDR3 has 13 amino acids. In DNA, the CDR3 is TGTGCCAGCAGCCGGGGGGCTTACAATGAGCAGTTCTTC. This encodes CASSRGAYNEQFF.

The count of this clone is one. The V call is TRBV27, the J call TRBJ2-7; 10 nucleotides agree with TRBD1. The length of the CDR3 is 13 residues. V was pared by 4 bases and J by 5 bases, with 2 bases of the junction left unmatched. Germline-derived CDR1 and CDR2 are MNHEY and SMNVEV (reference sequence). Here the CDR3 DNA reads TGTGCCAGCAGTTCGGGACAGGGGAACGAGCAGTACTTC. It translates to CASSSGQGNEQYF.

The chain links TRBV19 to TRBJ1-5; no definite D call. The V end lost 2 bases, the J end lost 6 bases, and 8 bases lay between the germline ends. The germline V gene encodes CDR1 LNHDA and CDR2 SQIVND (reference sequence). The CDR3 runs 13 residues. This chain's CDR3 is CASSIQEGQPQHF. Here the CDR3 DNA reads TGTGCCAGTAGTATACAAGAGGGTCAGCCCCAGCATTTT.

Only one count was recorded for this clone. The gene calls are TRBV5-4 and TRBJ1-1; D unclear. The germline gives CDR1 SGHNT, CDR2 YYREEE (reference sequence). CDR3 length equals 16 residues. Trimming removed 3 bases at V and 0 bases at J, with 15 bases between. CDR3 nucleotide sequence: TGTGCCAGCAGCTCCGGAGGTCGGGGAATGAACACTGAAGCTTTCTTT. Translated, it gives CASSSGGRGMNTEAFF. Full variable domain (missing parts from reference TRBV5-4 and TRBJ1-1): ETGVTQSPTHLIKTRGQQVTLRCSSQSGHNTVSWYQQALGQGPQFIFQYYREEENGRGNFPPRFSGLQFPNYSSELNVNALELDDSALYLCASSSGGRGMNTEAFFGQGTRLTVV.

V is TRBV28 and J is TRBJ2-1; D is unresolved. The CDR3 totals 14 residues. Deletions cut 8 bases from V and 0 bases from J, with 11 bases between. Looked up from germline, CDR1 is MDHEN and CDR2 is SYDVKM. The CDR3 region is CASRKLSSYNEQFF. CDR3 nucleotides: TGTGCCAGCCGAAAATTAAGCTCCTACAATGAGCAGTTCTTC.

The chain links TRBV5-1 to TRBJ2-7; 7 bases match TRBD1. The germline gives CDR1 SGHRS, CDR2 YFSETQ. This CDR3 comprises 14 residues. Trimming removed 0 bases from V and 3 bases from J; junction bases left unmatched: 3. CDR3 sequence (DNA): TGCGCCAGCAGCTTGGGGGCAGGGGGCTACGAGCAGTACTTC. This codes for CASSLGAGGYEQYF.

V usage is TRBV5-1 and J usage is TRBJ2-7; 8 bases align to TRBD1. With 0 bases clipped from V and 2 bases from J, the junction kept 10 bases outside the gene matches. From germline, CDR1 is SGHRS and CDR2 YFSETQ. The CDR3 spans 17 residues. The CDR3 reads CASSLATWDRNTYEQYF. CDR3 DNA: TGCGCCAGCAGCTTGGCCACTTGGGACAGGAACACCTACGAGCAGTACTTC.

The J gene is TRBJ1-2, the V gene TRBV6-6; D possibly corresponds to TRBD1 (5 bases). V lost 2 bases to trimming and J lost 0 bases, with 10 bases between them. Germline CDR1 MNHNY, CDR2 SVGAGI (reference sequence). This CDR3 region has 15 residues. CDR3 nucleotide sequence: TGTGCCAGCAGTTACCTTAGACAGTCTAACTATGGCTACACCTTC. This encodes CASSYLRQSNYGYTF.

The chain couples TRBV9 to TRBJ2-7, with 11 bases that match TRBD1. The V and J ends lost 0 bases and 6 bases, in that order; junction bases with no gene match: 5. The CDR3 totals 15 residues. Germline CDR1 SGDLS, CDR2 YYNGEE. DNA for the CDR3: TGTGCCAGCAGCGTAGGGGGACAGGGGGTAGGCGAGCAGTACTTC. Amino acid sequence: CASSVGGQGVGEQYF.

The V and J genes are TRBV28 and TRBJ1-2; D may be TRBD1 (5 bases). CDR3 length equals 14 residues. Trimming took off 5 bases at V and 4 bases at J, with 14 bases between the two ends. CDR1 and CDR2 (germline): MDHEN, SYDVKM. CDR3 bases: TGTGCCAGCAGTCGAGAGGGACTGGGCTATGGCTACACCTTC. Translation gives CASSREGLGYGYTF.

The rearrangement links TRBV7-2 to TRBJ2-1; 9 nucleotides align to TRBD2. CDR1 and CDR2 (germline): SGHTA, FQGNSA. This CDR3 has 17 residues. V shed 0 bases and J 5 bases; nucleotides not matched to a gene: 8. The DNA for the CDR3 is TGTGCCAGCAGCTTAGCCCCCGGACTAGCGTCCCACAATGAGCAGTTCTTC. Protein product: CASSLAPGLASHNEQFF.

The genes are TRBV3-1 (or the pseudogene TRBV3-2) and TRBJ2-7; D is ambiguous. Trimming removed 4 bases at V and 4 bases at J, with 14 bases between. This CDR3 spans 14 amino acids. Germline CDR1 LGHDT, CDR2 YNNKEL (reference sequence). The CDR3 region is CASSPRPARYEQYF. DNA of the CDR3: TGTGCCAGCAGCCCACGACCGGCCCGGTACGAGCAGTACTTC.